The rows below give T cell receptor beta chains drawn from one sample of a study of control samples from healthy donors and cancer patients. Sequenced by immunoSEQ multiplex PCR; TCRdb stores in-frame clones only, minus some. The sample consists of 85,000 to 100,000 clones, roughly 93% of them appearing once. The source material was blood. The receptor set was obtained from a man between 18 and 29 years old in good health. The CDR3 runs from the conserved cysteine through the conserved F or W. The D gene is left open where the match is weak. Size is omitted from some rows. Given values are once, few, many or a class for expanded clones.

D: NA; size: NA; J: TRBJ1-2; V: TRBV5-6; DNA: TGTGCCAGCGGGCCGTCTGGCGGCTACACCTTC; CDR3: CASGPSGGYTF
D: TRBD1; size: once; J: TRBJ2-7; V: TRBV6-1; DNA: TGTGCCAGCAGTGAAGGAGCGGTGACAGGGGGCTACGAGCAGTACTTC; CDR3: CASSEGAVTGGYEQYF
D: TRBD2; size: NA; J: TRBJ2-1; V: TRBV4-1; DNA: TGCGCCAGCAGCCAAATCAGCGGGGTGAGCTCCTACAATGAGCAGTTCTTC; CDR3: CASSQISGVSSYNEQFF
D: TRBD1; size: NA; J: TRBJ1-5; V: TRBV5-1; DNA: TGCGCCAGCAGCGCAGGGACAGGCAATCAGCCCCAGCATTTT; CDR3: CASSAGTGNQPQHF
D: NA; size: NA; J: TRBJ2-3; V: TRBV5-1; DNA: TGCGCCAGCTCCTACGGGACGGGGTCAGATACGCAGTATTTT; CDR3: CASSYGTGSDTQYF
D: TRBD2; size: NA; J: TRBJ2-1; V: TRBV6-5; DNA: TGTGCCAGCAGTTCCGTGAGCGGGAGGGCCATGGATGAGCAGTTCTTC; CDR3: CASSSVSGRAMDEQFF
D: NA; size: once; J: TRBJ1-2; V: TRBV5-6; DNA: TGTGCCAGCAGCTTGGAGGTTGGACAGCGCTATGGCTACACCTTC; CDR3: CASSLEVGQRYGYTF
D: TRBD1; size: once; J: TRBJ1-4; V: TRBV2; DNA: TGTGCCAGCAGTAACCCGGGACAGGGTAACGAAAAACTGTTTTTT; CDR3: CASSNPGQGNEKLFF
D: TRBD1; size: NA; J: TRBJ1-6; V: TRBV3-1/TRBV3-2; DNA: TGTGCCAGCAGGCGGACAGGGGGATCACCCCTCCACTTT; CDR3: CASRRTGGSPLHF
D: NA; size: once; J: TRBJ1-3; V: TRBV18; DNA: TGTGCCAGCTCACCATTAGGGGCCCCGTCCCCTGGAAACACCATATATTTT; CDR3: CASSPLGAPSPGNTIYF
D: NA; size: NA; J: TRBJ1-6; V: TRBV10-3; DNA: TGTGCCATCAGTGAGCGAGGGGCTGGTTCACCCCTCCACTTT; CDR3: CAISERGAGSPLHF
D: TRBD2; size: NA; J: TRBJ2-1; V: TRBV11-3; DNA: TGTGCCAGCAGCTTAGGACGGGGGGAATACAATGAGCAGTTCTTC; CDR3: CASSLGRGEYNEQFF
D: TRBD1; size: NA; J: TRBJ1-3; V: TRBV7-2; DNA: TGTGCCAGCAGCTTAGCCAGCAGGGGGCTAGACACCATATATTTT; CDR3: CASSLASRGLDTIYF
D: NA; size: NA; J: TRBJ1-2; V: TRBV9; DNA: TGTGCCAGCAGCCGACCCGATGGCTACACCTTC; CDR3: CASSRPDGYTF
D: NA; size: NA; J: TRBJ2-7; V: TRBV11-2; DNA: TGTGCCAGCAGCTTAGGTCCAGGGAACTACGAGCAGTACTTC; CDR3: CASSLGPGNYEQYF
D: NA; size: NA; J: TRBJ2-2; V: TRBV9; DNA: TGTGCCAGCAGCGTAGATGGGGTCCTGGGGGAGCTGTTTTTT; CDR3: CASSVDGVLGELFF
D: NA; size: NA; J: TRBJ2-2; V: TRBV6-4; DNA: TGTGCCAGCAGTGGGGGGAACACCGGGGAGCTGTTTTTT; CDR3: CASSGGNTGELFF
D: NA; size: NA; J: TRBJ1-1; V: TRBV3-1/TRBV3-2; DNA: TGTGCCAGCAGTCCACTCCAGGGAGAAACTGAAGCTTTCTTT; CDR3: CASSPLQGETEAFF
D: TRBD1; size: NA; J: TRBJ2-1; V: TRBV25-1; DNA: TGTGCCAGCAGTGGACACAGGGGGCTAGGAAGTGAGCAGTTCTTC; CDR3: CASSGHRGLGSEQFF
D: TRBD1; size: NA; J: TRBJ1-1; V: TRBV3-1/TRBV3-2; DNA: TGTGCCAGCAGCCTATGGACAGGGAGGAACACTGAAGCTTTCTTT; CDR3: CASSLWTGRNTEAFF
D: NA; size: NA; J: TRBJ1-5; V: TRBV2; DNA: TGTGCCAGCAGTGACTGGGGGGGGGATCAGCCCCAGCATTTT; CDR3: CASSDWGGDQPQHF
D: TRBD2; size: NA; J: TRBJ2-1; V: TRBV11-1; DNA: TGTGCCAGCCTCTCAACGGAGCGGGGGGCGTATGATGAGCAGTTCTTC; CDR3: CASLSTERGAYDEQFF
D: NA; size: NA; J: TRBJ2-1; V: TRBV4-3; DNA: TGCGCCAGCAGCCAAGAGGGCCGGGTAGCGCATTCCTACAATGAGCAGTTCTTC; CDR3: CASSQEGRVAHSYNEQFF
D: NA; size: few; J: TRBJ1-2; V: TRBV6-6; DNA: TGTGCCAGCAGCACAGTAGATGGCTACACCTTC; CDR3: CASSTVDGYTF
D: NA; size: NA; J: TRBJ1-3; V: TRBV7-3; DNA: TGTGCCAGCAGTTCTGGGGGGGCGCCGGGAAACACCATATATTTT; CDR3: CASSSGGAPGNTIYF
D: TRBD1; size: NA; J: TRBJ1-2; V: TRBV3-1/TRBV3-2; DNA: TGTGCCAGCAGCTACGGGACAGGGAACGGCGGCTACACCTTC; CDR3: CASSYGTGNGGYTF
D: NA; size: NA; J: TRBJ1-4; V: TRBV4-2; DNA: TGTGCCAGCAGCCAAGGGGGAAAGGGTGAAAAACTGTTTTTT; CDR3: CASSQGGKGEKLFF
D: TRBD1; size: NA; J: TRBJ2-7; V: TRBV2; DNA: TGTGCCAGCAGGAAACCCCCGGGACAGGGAGACTACGAGCAGTACTTC; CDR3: CASRKPPGQGDYEQYF
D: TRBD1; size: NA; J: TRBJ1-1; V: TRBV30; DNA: TGTGCCTGGAGTTGGGACAGATCGAACACTGAAGCTTTCTTT; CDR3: CAWSWDRSNTEAFF
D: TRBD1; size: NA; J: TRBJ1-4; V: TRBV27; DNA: TGTGCCAGCAGTTTAATCGGGACAGGGAATGAAAAACTGTTTTTT; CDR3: CASSLIGTGNEKLFF
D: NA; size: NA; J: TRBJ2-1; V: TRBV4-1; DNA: TGCGCCAGCAGCCCCCGATCAGGGAGGCCCTACAATGAGCAGTTCTTC; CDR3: CASSPRSGRPYNEQFF
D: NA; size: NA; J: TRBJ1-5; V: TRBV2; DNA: TGTGCCAGCAGTGTCGGACACGGACATAGCAATCAGCCCCAGCATTTT; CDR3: CASSVGHGHSNQPQHF
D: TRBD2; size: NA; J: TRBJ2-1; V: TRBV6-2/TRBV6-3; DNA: TGTGCCAGCAGTTTAGCGGGCTCTAACGTCGATGAGCAGTTCTTC; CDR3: CASSLAGSNVDEQFF
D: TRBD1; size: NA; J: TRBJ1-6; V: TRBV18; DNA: TGTGCCAGCTCTCAAAACACCGCCGGGACAGGGGATTCACCCCTCCACTTT; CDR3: CASSQNTAGTGDSPLHF
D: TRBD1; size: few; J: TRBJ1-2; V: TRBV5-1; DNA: TGCGCCAGCAGCTTGGTGGGACAGCTTTATGGCTACACCTTC; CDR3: CASSLVGQLYGYTF
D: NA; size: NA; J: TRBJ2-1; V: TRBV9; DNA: TGTGCCAGCAGCGTAGCGGGAGCAGCCTACAATGAGCAGTTCTTC; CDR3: CASSVAGAAYNEQFF
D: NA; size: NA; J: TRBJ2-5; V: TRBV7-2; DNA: TGTGCCAGCAGCGTAGGGGGTGTGGCGGAGACCCAGTACTTC; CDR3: CASSVGGVAETQYF
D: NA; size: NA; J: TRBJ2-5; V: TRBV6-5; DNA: TGTGCCAGCACCGGTTGGCGGCCCGGAGGGACCCAGTACTTC; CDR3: CASTGWRPGGTQYF
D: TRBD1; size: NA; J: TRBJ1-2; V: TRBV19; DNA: TGTGCCAGTAGTATAAAGGGGGCCGTGACCCACGTTTTGCCGTATGGCTACACCTTC; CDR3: CASSIKGAVTHVLPYGYTF
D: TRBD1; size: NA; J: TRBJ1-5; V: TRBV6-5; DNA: TGTGCCAGCACCGACAGGGGCAATCAGCCCCAGCATTTT; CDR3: CASTDRGNQPQHF
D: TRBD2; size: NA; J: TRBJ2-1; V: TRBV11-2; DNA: TGTGCCAGCAGCTTAGGGACTAGGGTTACCCTAACCTACAATGAGCAGTTCTTC; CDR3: CASSLGTRVTLTYNEQFF
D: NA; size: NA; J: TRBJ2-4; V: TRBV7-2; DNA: TGTGCCAGCAGCCCGGGGAGCAGTAGCATTCAGTACTTC; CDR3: CASSPGSSSIQYF
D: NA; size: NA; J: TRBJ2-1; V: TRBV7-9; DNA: TGTGCCAGCAGCTTAGCGGTGGGGGCTAGCCTTGGTAATGAGCAGTTCTTC; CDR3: CASSLAVGASLGNEQFF
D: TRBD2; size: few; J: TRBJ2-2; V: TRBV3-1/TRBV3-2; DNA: TGTGCCAGCAGCCATACTAGCGGGACCGGGGAGCTGTTTTTT; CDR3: CASSHTSGTGELFF
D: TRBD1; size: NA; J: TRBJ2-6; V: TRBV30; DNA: TGTGCCTCGACAGGGGGCGTGAGGTCTGGGGCCAACGTCCTGACTTTC; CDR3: CASTGGVRSGANVLTF
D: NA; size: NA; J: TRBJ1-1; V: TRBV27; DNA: TGTGCCAGCAGTTACCTATGGCACTTTCCCTCCCAAGCTTTCTTT; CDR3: CASSYLWHFPSQAFF
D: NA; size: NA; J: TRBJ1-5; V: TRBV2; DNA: TGTGCCAGCAGACAGGGCCACTTTAATCAGCCCCAGCATTTT; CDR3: CASRQGHFNQPQHF
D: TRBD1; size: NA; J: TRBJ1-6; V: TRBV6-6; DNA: TGTGCCAGCAGTCCTACAGGGGGGGGATCACCCCTCCACTTT; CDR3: CASSPTGGGSPLHF